These T cell receptor beta chains were read from a single sample in a study of blood T cell repertoires in COVID-19. Method: immunoSEQ multiplex PCR; TCRdb's copy keeps in-frame clones and lacks some. This sample has hundreds of thousands of clones, with around nine tenths found just once. The sequencing input was peripheral blood. The receptors derive from a woman aged 30 to 39 with COVID-19, enrolled during active disease. Both conserved end residues are part of each CDR3. The D gene is left open where the match is weak. Size tells how often a clone was seen (once, few, many) or the class of an expanded clone, and some rows leave it out.

v_call,d_call,j_call,clone_size,cdr3_nt,cdr3_aa
TRBV18,-,TRBJ1-5,-,TGTGCCAGCTCACCAGGAGAAGCTCAGCCCCAGCATTTT,CASSPGEAQPQHF
TRBV3-1/TRBV3-2,-,TRBJ2-7,-,TGTGCCAGCAGCCATCGGGAGAACGAGCAGTACTTC,CASSHRENEQYF
TRBV6-5,TRBD1,TRBJ1-1,-,TGTGCCTCTCACCCACAGGGGGCGGCTGGCACTGAAGCTTTCTTT,CASHPQGAAGTEAFF
TRBV14,TRBD2,TRBJ2-3,-,TGTGCCAGCGCGGGGGGACTCACTCATACGCAGTATTTT,CASAGGLTHTQYF
TRBV6-5,-,TRBJ1-2,few,TGTGCCGTCCTACGTGGGGGGTTCGGGGGCTACACCTTC,CAVLRGGFGGYTF
TRBV7-4,-,TRBJ1-5,-,TGTGCCAGCAGCCAGAGCAATCAGCCCCAGCATTTT,CASSQSNQPQHF
TRBV5-1,-,TRBJ1-1,-,TGCGCCAGCAGTCAGGGCCAGGTCATCACTGAAGCTTTCTTT,CASSQGQVITEAFF
TRBV9,-,TRBJ2-2,-,TGTGCCAGCAACCGGGGGACCCGACCTACCGGGGAGCTGTTTTTT,CASNRGTRPTGELFF
TRBV11-3,TRBD2,TRBJ2-3,-,TGTGCCAGCAGCTTAGAGCCCGAGGGAGGGGCTGCGCAGTATTTT,CASSLEPEGGAAQYF
TRBV7-9,TRBD2,TRBJ2-3,-,TGTGCCAGCAGCCAGACTAGCGGACGGGGCACAGATACGCAGTATTTT,CASSQTSGRGTDTQYF
TRBV13,-,TRBJ1-3,-,TGTGCCAGCAGCTTCCAGGGCTCATATGGAAACACCATATATTTT,CASSFQGSYGNTIYF
TRBV2,TRBD1,TRBJ1-1,-,TGTGCCAGCACTGACGGGACAGGCCCCGACGTGAACACTGAAGCTTTCTTT,CASTDGTGPDVNTEAFF
TRBV28,TRBD1,TRBJ1-6,-,TGTGCCAGCAGGCCGGGACAGGGGGCTCGTGCCCTCCACTTT,CASRPGQGARALHF
TRBV19,-,TRBJ2-7,-,TGTGCCAGTAGTCCCAGGCCGGGGTACGAGCAGTACTTC,CASSPRPGYEQYF
TRBV15,TRBD1,TRBJ1-1,-,TGTGCCACCAGCAAGAGGACAGGCAAGCGCGAAGCTTTCTTT,CATSKRTGKREAFF
TRBV5-1,-,TRBJ1-2,-,TGCGCCAGCAGCTTGGCCGGGGATCCAAACTATGGCTACACCTTC,CASSLAGDPNYGYTF
TRBV15,-,TRBJ1-4,-,TGTGCCACCAGCAGCCTTTTGGGTGTTTCTAGTGAAAAACTGTTTTTT,CATSSLLGVSSEKLFF
TRBV29-1,-,TRBJ1-1,few,TGCAGCGTTGGAGCAGGGGCGATGAACACTGAAGCTTTCTTT,CSVGAGAMNTEAFF
TRBV27,-,TRBJ1-1,-,TGTGCCAGCAGTGCAGGACTGGGGATGAACACTGAAGCTTTCTTT,CASSAGLGMNTEAFF
TRBV19,-,TRBJ1-2,once,TGTGCCAGTTTGGACAAGTCCAACTATGGCTACACCTTC,CASLDKSNYGYTF
TRBV5-5,-,TRBJ2-2,-,TGTGCCAGCAGCCCTGGGCCGATAAACACCGGGGAGCTGTTTTTT,CASSPGPINTGELFF
TRBV5-1,-,TRBJ2-3,few,TGCGCCAGCAGCTTGAACCAGTTGAATACGCAGTATTTT,CASSLNQLNTQYF
TRBV7-2,TRBD2,TRBJ2-3,-,TGTGCCAGCAGCTGGGGGACTAGACGTTGGGATCAAAACACAGATACGCAGTATTTT,CASSWGTRRWDQNTDTQYF
TRBV6-2/TRBV6-3,TRBD2,TRBJ2-7,-,TGTGCCAGCAGTTTCCTAGCGGGGGTTACCTTCTACGAGCAGTACTTC,CASSFLAGVTFYEQYF
TRBV7-2,TRBD1,TRBJ1-2,once,TGTGCCAGCACGAATCCCGGGACAGGCACCATATCGACCTATGGCTACACCTTC,CASTNPGTGTISTYGYTF
TRBV28,-,TRBJ1-2,-,TGTGCCAGCAGTTTAATGGACTCCAGAGATGGCTACACCTTC,CASSLMDSRDGYTF
TRBV4-2,-,TRBJ1-1,-,TGTGCCAGCAGCCAAGATCCCGCAGGGAACACTGAAGCTTTCTTT,CASSQDPAGNTEAFF
TRBV4-2,TRBD1,TRBJ1-5,-,TGTGCCAGCACCCAAGATGGACAGGGCGACCAGCCCCAGCATTTT,CASTQDGQGDQPQHF
TRBV7-9,-,TRBJ2-5,-,TGTGCCAGCAGCCTCCCCCGGGATCCTGAAGAGACCCAGTACTTC,CASSLPRDPEETQYF
TRBV4-2,-,TRBJ2-2,-,TGTGCCAGCAGCCAAGAGACACTAGCTACCACCGGGGAGCTGTTTTTT,CASSQETLATTGELFF
TRBV5-1,TRBD1,TRBJ2-3,-,TGCGCCAGCAGCTTGGCAGGGACAGTGGAAGATACGCAGTATTTT,CASSLAGTVEDTQYF
TRBV3-1/TRBV3-2,TRBD1,TRBJ1-2,-,TGTGCCAGCAGCCCAAGAGGACAGGGGGCATATGGCTACACCTTC,CASSPRGQGAYGYTF
TRBV6-1,-,TRBJ1-5,-,TGTGCCAGCAGTGAGCAGTATAGCAATCAGCCCCAGCATTTT,CASSEQYSNQPQHF
TRBV4-3,TRBD1,TRBJ1-2,-,TGCGCCAGCAGCCACCTCGACAGGGACAACGGCTACACCTTC,CASSHLDRDNGYTF
TRBV7-2,-,TRBJ1-2,few,TGTGCCAGCAGCAAACAGGGAATTGGCTACACCTTC,CASSKQGIGYTF
TRBV11-2,TRBD2,TRBJ2-7,-,TGTGCCAGCAGCTTAGATACCCCCCGACTAGCGGGGGCCCACTACGAGCAGTACTTC,CASSLDTPRLAGAHYEQYF
TRBV7-9,TRBD2,TRBJ2-1,-,TGTGCCAGCAGCCCTAGCGGGGGGGCCTACAATGAGCAGTTCTTC,CASSPSGGAYNEQFF
TRBV19,-,TRBJ1-5,-,TGTGCCAGTAGGCGGGCCAGTCAGCCCCAGCATTTT,CASRRASQPQHF
TRBV7-8,-,TRBJ1-2,-,TGTGCCAGCAGTCTCGCGGAGGACTATGGCTACACCTTC,CASSLAEDYGYTF
TRBV5-1,-,TRBJ2-2,-,TGCGCCAGCAGCTTGGAGGGGCAGGGCTCCGGGGAGCTGTTTTTT,CASSLEGQGSGELFF